Listed below are T cell receptor beta chains from one sample, sequenced in a study of cytomegalovirus exposure and HLA in healthy donors. Assay used: immunoSEQ multiplex PCR; TCRdb lists only in-frame clones, some missing. The table lists 150,000 to 200,000 clones, roughly 70% of them singletons. Sequencing used PBMCs. The receptors were gathered from a girl between 10 and 17 years old in good health and CMV-seronegative. Each CDR3 is given with its conserved first and last residue. D genes are given only for firm matches. Clone size, where shown, is once, few, many, or a class for clones that have expanded.

>NA|TRBV1|NA|15|TRBJ1-5
CTSIPGRDSWDPQHF
TGCACCAGCATCCCAGGCCGGGACAGCTGGGACCCCCAGCATTTT
>once|TRBV7-7|NA|15|TRBJ2-1
CASSQTGSSYNEQFF
TGTGCTAGCAGCCAGACAGGTTCCTCCTACAATGAGCAGTTCTTC
>NA|TRBV19|TRBD1|12|TRBJ1-2
CATLGAGGGYTF
TGTGCCACCCTAGGGGCAGGGGGAGGCTACACCTTC
>NA|TRBV30|NA|15|TRBJ1-5
CAWSEYSSGNQPQHF
TGTGCCTGGAGTGAATACAGTAGCGGTAACCAGCCTCAGCATTTT
>NA|TRBV4-1|NA|16|TRBJ2-2
CASSQEPLLGAGELFF
TGCGCCAGCAGCCAAGAGCCCCTGCTAGGTGCCGGGGAGCTGTTTTTT
>NA|TRBV5-1|TRBD2|15|TRBJ2-3
CASSFPSGGRDTQYF
TGCGCCAGCAGCTTCCCCTCGGGGGGGCGTGATACGCAGTATTTT
>NA|TRBV7-9|TRBD1|16|TRBJ1-5
CASSLGEGGGNQPQHF
TGTGCCAGCAGCTTAGGGGAAGGGGGCGGCAATCAGCCCCAGCATTTT
>NA|TRBV5-6|NA|13|TRBJ2-7
CASSLSRVGEQYF
TGTGCCAGCAGCTTGAGCAGGGTCGGCGAGCAGTACTTC
>NA|TRBV9|TRBD1|15|TRBJ2-2
CASSPRQGTTGELFF
TGTGCCAGCAGCCCCCGACAGGGGACTACCGGGGAGCTGTTTTTT
>once|TRBV29-1|TRBD2|12|TRBJ2-7
CSASGGPYEQYF
TGCAGCGCCAGCGGGGGGCCCTACGAGCAGTACTTC
>NA|TRBV10-1|NA|14|TRBJ1-1
CASSQAGGNTEAFF
TGCGCCAGCAGCCAAGCCGGGGGGAACACTGAAGCTTTCTTT
>NA|TRBV5-1|TRBD1|16|TRBJ1-2
CASSLVPIGQGSGYTF
TGCGCCAGCAGCTTGGTCCCAATCGGACAGGGCTCTGGCTACACCTTC
>NA|TRBV19|NA|14|TRBJ1-1
CASSWGGEGSEAFF
TGTGCCAGTAGTTGGGGAGGGGAAGGTTCTGAAGCTTTCTTT
>NA|TRBV9|TRBD1|15|TRBJ2-7
CASSVAGQGAREQYF
TGTGCCAGCAGCGTAGCGGGACAGGGGGCGCGAGAGCAGTACTTC
>once|TRBV9|TRBD1|15|TRBJ1-4
CASSDTGTGDEKLFF
TGTGCCAGCAGCGATACCGGGACAGGGGATGAAAAACTGTTTTTT
>NA|TRBV6-5|NA|14|TRBJ1-5
CASSEVGAGAAQHF
TGTGCCAGCAGTGAAGTTGGTGCGGGGGCCGCCCAGCATTTT
>NA|TRBV5-7|NA|15|TRBJ1-3
CASSSPGSPGNTIYF
TGTGCCAGCAGCTCTCCCGGGTCGCCGGGAAACACCATATATTTT
>NA|TRBV5-1|TRBD1|13|TRBJ1-2
CASSVGQVYGYTF
TGCGCCAGCAGCGTCGGACAGGTCTATGGCTACACCTTC
>NA|TRBV2|TRBD1|16|TRBJ1-5
CASSEVGRGPGQPQHF
TGTGCCAGCAGTGAAGTGGGTAGGGGGCCAGGTCAGCCCCAGCATTTT
>NA|TRBV18|TRBD1|16|TRBJ2-7
CASTPSSGTGKGEQYF
TGTGCCAGCACACCATCTTCCGGGACAGGGAAGGGCGAGCAGTACTTC
>NA|TRBV5-1|NA|13|TRBJ2-5
CASTPGDWETQYF
TGCGCCAGCACCCCGGGGGACTGGGAGACCCAGTACTTC
>NA|TRBV7-6|TRBD2|18|TRBJ2-5
CASSLTVWTSVGEETQYF
TGTGCCAGCAGCTTAACAGTGTGGACTAGCGTAGGGGAAGAGACCCAGTACTTC
>NA|TRBV6-1|NA|12|TRBJ1-5
CASSSRDILQHF
TGTGCCAGCAGTAGCCGGGACATTCTCCAGCATTTT
>NA|TRBV10-3|TRBD1|15|TRBJ2-2
CAIRSGTGSSGELFF
TGTGCCATCAGGTCCGGGACAGGATCGAGCGGGGAGCTGTTTTTT
>NA|TRBV29-1|NA|12|TRBJ2-7
CSVEGQSAEQYF
TGCAGCGTTGAAGGACAGTCCGCCGAGCAGTACTTC
>once|TRBV5-1|TRBD2|14|TRBJ2-5
CASSLWGGQETQYF
TGCGCCAGCAGCTTGTGGGGGGGCCAAGAGACCCAGTACTTC
>NA|TRBV5-1|TRBD1|14|TRBJ1-1
CASSRGTEDTEAFF
TGCGCCAGCAGCCGCGGGACAGAAGACACTGAAGCTTTCTTT
>NA|TRBV6-5|NA|15|TRBJ1-3
CASSYAQGSGNTIYF
TGTGCCAGCAGTTACGCACAGGGTAGTGGAAACACCATATATTTT
>few|TRBV4-1|TRBD2|16|TRBJ2-1
CASSQESRGGRNEQFF
TGCGCCAGCAGCCAAGAATCGCGGGGGGGCCGGAATGAGCAGTTCTTC
>once|TRBV7-9|NA|15|TRBJ1-5
CASSLGEDGDQPQHF
TGTGCCAGCAGCTTAGGAGAGGACGGGGATCAGCCCCAGCATTTT
>NA|TRBV5-1|NA|15|TRBJ1-1
CASRDVGTRTNEAFF
TGCGCCAGCAGGGATGTAGGAACCAGGACTAATGAAGCTTTCTTT
>NA|TRBV6-5|NA|14|TRBJ1-5
CASSYVSDNQPQHF
TGTGCCAGCAGTTATGTCTCAGACAATCAGCCCCAGCATTTT
>NA|TRBV27|TRBD1|15|TRBJ2-3
CASSPLQGAEDTQYF
TGTGCCAGCAGTCCTTTACAGGGGGCGGAAGATACGCAGTATTTT
>NA|TRBV21-1|NA|14|TRBJ1-1
CASSKARRNTEAFF
TGTGCCAGCAGCAAAGCGCGGAGGAACACTGAAGCTTTCTTT
>few|TRBV5-6|NA|14|TRBJ1-6
CASSLIQRNSPLHF
TGTGCCAGCAGCTTGATCCAGCGGAATTCACCCCTCCACTTT
>NA|TRBV29-1|NA|12|TRBJ1-2
CSVGEPGHGYTF
TGCAGCGTTGGAGAGCCAGGCCATGGCTACACCTTC
>few|TRBV6-5|NA|12|TRBJ1-1
CASSPFQGLAFF
TGTGCCAGCAGTCCTTTCCAGGGTTTGGCTTTCTTT
>NA|TRBV9|NA|16|TRBJ2-3
CASSVAAGLGRNTQYF
TGTGCCAGCAGCGTAGCCGCGGGGTTGGGGAGGAATACGCAGTATTTT
>once|TRBV4-1|NA|14|TRBJ2-7
CASSPSFGEYEQYF
TGCGCCAGCAGCCCCTCCTTTGGGGAGTACGAGCAGTACTTC
>NA|TRBV6-5|NA|15|TRBJ2-6
CASSYEAAGANVLTF
TGTGCCAGCAGTTACGAGGCTGCTGGGGCCAACGTCCTGACTTTC
>NA|TRBV29-1|NA|14|TRBJ2-7
CSVEDNRVPYEQYF
TGCAGCGTTGAAGACAACAGGGTACCCTACGAGCAGTACTTC
>NA|TRBV5-1|TRBD1|18|TRBJ2-5
CASSLGGGLEGARETQYF
TGCGCCAGCAGCTTGGGAGGCGGGCTAGAGGGGGCGCGGGAGACCCAGTACTTC
>NA|TRBV2|NA|15|TRBJ1-1
CASSEALWPYTEAFF
TGTGCCAGCAGTGAAGCGCTTTGGCCTTACACTGAAGCTTTCTTT
>NA|TRBV19|NA|11|TRBJ1-2
CASSDSYGYTF
TGTGCCAGTAGCGACAGCTATGGCTACACCTTC
>NA|TRBV10-1|NA|15|TRBJ2-1
CASSASSDNNNEQFF
TGCGCCAGCAGTGCCTCTAGCGATAACAACAATGAGCAGTTCTTC
>NA|TRBV30|NA|15|TRBJ1-6
CAWTTSPGDFAPLHF
TGTGCCTGGACCACCTCGCCAGGGGATTTCGCACCCCTCCACTTT
>NA|TRBV5-1|NA|14|TRBJ2-2
CASSLEGGTGELFF
TGCGCCAGCAGCTTGGAAGGGGGCACCGGGGAGCTGTTTTTT